This T cell receptor beta chain was observed in a study of OX40 agonist ivuxolimab in advanced cancers. Study observations and caveats: Clones of CD4+ and CD8+ blood T cells grew by week 6 at doses of 0.1 to 3.0 mg/kg. Patients with a partial response at 0.1-3.0 mg/kg had among the lowest clonal expansion.

Details on this clone: Its antigen is still unknown.

The data were produced by immunoSEQ multiplex PCR, yet TCRdb's version contains in-frame clones alone and is incomplete. The sample holds some 62,000 clones, 79% seen once. Trimming cost V 0 bases and J 2 bases, with 10 bases left between them. This CDR3 region has 15 residues. Germline V CDR1 and CDR2: SGHRS, YFSETQ. This chain links TRBV5-1 with TRBJ2-3; TRBD2 is a possible D gene (6 bases). The sequence was collected from an adult with an advanced solid tumor such as melanoma, head and neck, liver or kidney cancer. Specimen: CD4+ or CD8+ T cells sorted from blood, collected in a trial of the OX40 agonist ivuxolimab. In DNA form, the CDR3 reads TGCGCCAGCAGCTTGGTGACGGGGGACACAGATACGCAGTATTTT. Encoded protein: CASSLVTGDTDTQYF.